One and the same sample provided the 24 T cell receptor beta chains below, sequenced in a study of cytomegalovirus exposure and HLA in healthy donors. The study ran its PCR with 60 Vbeta and 13 Jbeta primers. TCRdb keeps only in-frame clones here, not all; method: immunoSEQ multiplex PCR. The sample yields 120,000 or so clones, 82% seen once. Source material: PBMCs. These receptors were obtained from a woman aged 18-29 years in good health and CMV-seronegative.

This chain joins TRBV5-6 and TRBJ2-7; 7 nucleotides line up with TRBD2. CDR1 is SGHDT, CDR2 YYEEEE, per germline. Trimming took 3 bases from V and 2 from J; bases not matched to a gene: 5. This CDR3 comprises 14 residues. The CDR3 sequence is CASSSLALAYEQYF. DNA of the CDR3: TGTGCCAGCAGCTCACTAGCGCTCGCCTACGAGCAGTACTTC.

The chain has TRBV5-8 and TRBJ1-6; 8 bases agree with TRBD1. Unmatched junction bases numbered 8, after V lost 3 bases and J lost 9 bases. CDR1 is SGHTS and CDR2 is YDEGEE in the germline V gene. The CDR3 contains 15 residues. The CDR3 protein is CASSSGGTGSSPLHF. DNA for the CDR3: TGTGCCAGCAGCTCAGGAGGGACAGGATCTTCACCCCTCCACTTT. Supplemented by reference TRBV5-8 and TRBJ1-6, the full variable domain reads EAGVTQSPTHLIKTRGQQATLRCSPISGHTSVYWYQQALGLGLQFLLWYDEGEERNRGNFPPRFSGRQFPNYSSELNVNALELEDSALYLCASSSGGTGSSPLHFGNGTRLTVT.

This clone showed up just a few times. The chain couples TRBV18 to TRBJ1-1, with 9 bases aligning to TRBD1. The CDR3 consists of 15 residues. V dropped 6 bases and J dropped 3; count of bases not matched to a gene: 8. The germline CDR1 and CDR2 sequences are KGHSH and LQKENI. DNA for the CDR3: TGTGCCAGCTCCCTTAGACAGGGGGTGGACACTGAAGCTTTCTTT. Its protein is CASSLRQGVDTEAFF.

V gene TRBV5-1 combines with J gene TRBJ1-1, with D perhaps TRBD1 (5 bases). Germline assignment: CDR1 SGHRS and CDR2 YFSETQ. The germline V and J ends were trimmed by 0 bases and 2 bases, with 11 bases remaining between them. The CDR3 is made up of 15 amino acids. This chain's CDR3 is CASSLDGQRNTEAFF. As DNA, the CDR3 is TGCGCCAGCAGCTTGGACGGACAACGAAACACTGAAGCTTTCTTT. The whole variable domain, filled in from reference TRBV5-1 and TRBJ1-1, reads KAGVTQTPRYLIKTRGQQVTLSCSPISGHRSVSWYQQTPGQGLQFLFEYFSETQRNKGNFPGRFSGRQFSNSRSEMNVSTLELGDSALYLCASSLDGQRNTEAFFGQGTRLTVV.

This clone occurred a few times. V gene TRBV18 combines with J gene TRBJ2-3; D is perhaps TRBD1 (5 bases). This CDR3 spans 14 amino acids. From germline, CDR1 is KGHSH and CDR2 LQKENI. V lost 2 bases and J 0 bases, leaving 6 bases between the germline ends. CDR3 DNA sequence: TGTGCCAGCTCACCAGGGGCAAGCACAGATACGCAGTATTTT. It specifies CASSPGASTDTQYF.

This rearrangement joins TRBV7-2 to TRBJ1-3; TRBD1 agrees at 7 bases. The CDR3 consists of 15 residues. V lost 4 bases to trimming and J lost 4 bases; unmatched junction nucleotides: 7. Germline V lookup: CDR1 SGHTA, CDR2 FQGNSA. In DNA, the CDR3 is TGTGCCAGCAGCTACGTGACAGGGCAAGGAAACACCATATATTTT. Its protein product is CASSYVTGQGNTIYF.

In nucleotides, the CDR3 is TGTGCCAGCAGCGACCACTCCGCGGCAAGTAGTGAAAAACTGTTTTTT. It codes for CASSDHSAASSEKLFF. The chain uses TRBV6-6 and TRBJ1-4, with D hard to call. CDR1 and CDR2 from the germline V gene are MNHNY and SVGAGI (reference sequence). CDR3 size: 16 residues. V was trimmed by 6 bases and J by 7 bases, leaving 21 bases between them.

This chain connects TRBV19 to TRBJ2-7; 12 nucleotides match TRBD2. There are 13 residues in the CDR3. Losses at the gene ends were 5 bases for V and 5 bases for J; bases not matched to a gene: 1. Germline assignment: CDR1 LNHDA and CDR2 SQIVND (reference sequence). DNA of the CDR3: TGTGCCAGTAGTTGGACTAGCGGGAACGAGCAGTACTTC. It is translated as CASSWTSGNEQYF.

The J gene is TRBJ1-2, the V gene TRBV6-6; D is possibly TRBD1 (6 bases). The CDR3 runs to 14 residues. CDR1 is MNHNY and CDR2 is SVGAGI in the germline V gene (reference sequence). Trimming left V 0 bases short and J 6 bases short, with 11 bases between. The CDR3 is CASSYSDSSDGYTF. CDR3 nucleotides: TGTGCCAGCAGTTACTCGGACAGTTCCGATGGCTACACCTTC.

This rearrangement joins TRBV9 to TRBJ2-7; 8 bases agree with TRBD1. Germline assignment: CDR1 SGDLS and CDR2 YYNGEE. This CDR3 contains 15 residues. V lost 3 bases and J lost 3; bases outside the gene matches: 8. As DNA, the CDR3 is TGTGCCAGCAGCGCAAGTCCCGGACAGGGCTACGAGCAGTACTTC. This sequence encodes CASSASPGQGYEQYF.

The DNA of the CDR3 is TGTGCCAGCAGCTGGAGGGCCATGAACACTGAAGCTTTCTTT. Translation: CASSWRAMNTEAFF. J is TRBJ1-1 and V is TRBV7-2; D call uncertain. There are 14 residues in the CDR3. CDR1 SGHTA and CDR2 FQGNSA come from the germline V gene. Trimming took 4 bases from V and 0 from J, leaving 9 bases between them.

This clone occurred a few times. V gene TRBV29-1 combines with J gene TRBJ2-4; 10 bases map to TRBD1. The germline V gene has CDR1 SQVTM and CDR2 ANQGSEA. The CDR3 totals 15 residues. V was clipped by 4 bases and J by 12 bases; unmatched bases: 15. CDR3 amino acids: CSVVRDRGVADSQYF. The DNA for the CDR3 is TGCAGCGTTGTTAGGGACAGGGGTGTTGCGGACAGTCAGTACTTC.

This clone was counted a few times. The V gene is TRBV7-9, the J gene TRBJ1-5, with 7 bases that match TRBD1. Germline trimming cut 5 bases from V and 5 bases from J; bases unmatched to any gene: 3. CDR1 and CDR2 (germline): SEHNR, FQNEAQ (reference sequence). The CDR3 covers 13 residues. The CDR3, as DNA: TGTGCCAGCAGCCGACAGGGTGATCAGCCCCAGCATTTT. Its protein is CASSRQGDQPQHF.

The chain employs TRBV7-3 and TRBJ2-3; TRBD2 matches at 7 bases. This CDR3 region has 13 residues. With V trimmed by 4 bases and J by 6 bases, 4 bases remained unmatched. Germline CDR1 is SGHTA and CDR2 is FQGTGA. The CDR3 region is CASSSPGGDTQYF. The CDR3 DNA is TGTGCCAGCAGCTCCCCCGGGGGGGATACGCAGTATTTT.

The chain employs TRBV27 and TRBJ1-6; 9 positions match TRBD1. This CDR3 region has 16 residues. Germline trimming cut 5 bases from V and 2 bases from J; bases unmatched to any gene: 4. Germline values: CDR1 MNHEY, CDR2 SMNVEV (reference sequence). The CDR3 sequence is CASSTRQGAYNSPLHF. DNA of the CDR3: TGTGCCAGCAGTACACGACAGGGGGCCTATAATTCACCCCTCCACTTT.

The V gene is TRBV10-2, the J gene TRBJ1-6; possibly TRBD1 for D (6 bases). The CDR3 totals 15 residues. V was pared by 5 bases and J by 10 bases, with 18 bases between. The germline gives CDR1 WSHSY, CDR2 SAAADI. CDR3 region: CASSSQGKIGSPLHF. Here the CDR3 DNA reads TGCGCCAGCAGTTCTCAGGGGAAGATAGGGTCACCCCTCCACTTT.

V and J are TRBV4-3 and TRBJ2-1; 9 bases are a match to TRBD2. The CDR3 is 17 residues long. The V and J ends lost 3 bases and 4 bases, in that order; junction bases with no gene match: 10. Germline CDR1 is LGHNA and CDR2 is YSLEER. The CDR3 DNA sequence: TGCGCCAGCAGCCAGGACTATAGCGGGGGACTTTACAATGAGCAGTTCTTC. This gives the protein CASSQDYSGGLYNEQFF.

The CDR3 DNA reads TGTGCCAGCAGCTTCACAGGGATAAGCTCCTACAATGAGCAGTTCTTC. Encoded protein: CASSFTGISSYNEQFF. V and J are TRBV11-2 and TRBJ2-1; tentative D call: TRBD1 (6 bases). V lost 3 bases to trimming and J lost 0 bases, with 12 bases between them. Germline CDR1 SGHAT, CDR2 FQNNGV. The CDR3 consists of 16 residues.

The chain links TRBV6-1 to TRBJ2-5; 8 bases are shared with TRBD2. J was trimmed by 5 bases and V by 3 bases; bases with no gene match: 8. CDR3 length: 15 residues. The germline V gene encodes CDR1 MNHNS and CDR2 SASEGT. CDR3 sequence reads: CASSDGAGVGETQYF. The CDR3 region has the DNA TGTGCCAGCAGTGATGGAGCGGGAGTAGGGGAGACCCAGTACTTC.

The V and J genes are TRBV10-1 and TRBJ2-3; D is undetermined. Germline CDR1 is WNHNN and CDR2 is SYGVQD (reference sequence). The CDR3 is 18 amino acids. V dropped 3 bases and J dropped 2 bases, with 21 bases sitting between them. Here the CDR3 DNA reads TGCGCCAGCAGTGACCCTCCCAATGCCGCTCTCTACACAGATACGCAGTATTTT. Translation: CASSDPPNAALYTDTQYF.

The chain links TRBV4-1 to TRBJ2-2; TRBD2 agrees at 11 bases. Germline V CDR1 and CDR2: MGHRA, YSYEKL. The CDR3 is made up of 15 amino acids. The junction had 3 bases not matched to a gene; V was cut back by 4 bases and J by 5 bases. CDR3 amino acids: CASSLLAGGTGELFF. The CDR3 DNA sequence: TGCGCCAGCAGCCTTCTAGCGGGAGGAACCGGGGAGCTGTTTTTT.

With respect to this clone: Other DNA sequences in this specimen translate into the identical CDR3. The CDR3 region has the DNA TGCAGCGGGAAAGGCAGGGGGCATGGGACTAGCGGCTACAATGAGCAGTTCTTC. Its protein is CSGKGRGHGTSGYNEQFF. J is TRBJ2-1 and V is TRBV29-1; TRBD2 agrees at 11 bases. Germline V lookup: CDR1 SQVTM, CDR2 ANQGSEA. J gave up 3 bases and V 7 bases, and 17 bases lay outside the gene matches. The CDR3 loop spans 18 amino acids.

The rearrangement links TRBV5-1 to TRBJ1-1, with TRBD1 matching over 7 bases. J was trimmed by 2 bases and V by 7 bases; bases with no gene match: 5. The CDR3 has 13 residues. The germline V gene has CDR1 SGHRS and CDR2 YFSETQ. The CDR3 protein is CASARDSNTEAFF. CDR3 in DNA: TGCGCCAGCGCCCGGGACAGCAACACTGAAGCTTTCTTT.

As concerns this clone: The junction and the germline gene differ at one end; a read error may be behind it. The CDR3 spells CASSLSRGLAKNSQYF. CDR3 coding DNA: TGTGCCAGCAGCCTCAGTCGGGGTCTTGCCAAAAACAGTCAGTACTTC. The V and J genes are TRBV14 and TRBJ2-4; TRBD2 is a possible D gene (5 bases). Germline lookup yields CDR1 SGHDN and CDR2 FVKESK. The CDR3 runs to 16 residues.